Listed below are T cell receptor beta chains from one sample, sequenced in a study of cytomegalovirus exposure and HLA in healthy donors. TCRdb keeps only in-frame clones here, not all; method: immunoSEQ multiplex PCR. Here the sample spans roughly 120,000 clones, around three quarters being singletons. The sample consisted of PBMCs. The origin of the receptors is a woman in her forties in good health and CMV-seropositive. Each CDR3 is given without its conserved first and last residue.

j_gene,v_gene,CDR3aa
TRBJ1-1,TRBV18,ASSQRVNTEAF
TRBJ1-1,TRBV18,ASSPQARVNTEAF
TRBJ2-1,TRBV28,ASRTSGARSSYNEQF
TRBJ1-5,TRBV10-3,ATRGRVDQPQH
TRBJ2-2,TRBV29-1,SVMPRTANTGELF
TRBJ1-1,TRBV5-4,ASSGDLDTEAF
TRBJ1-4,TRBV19,ASSIETGLSEKLF
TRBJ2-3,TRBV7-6,ASSPGSSTDTQY
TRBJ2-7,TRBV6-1,ATTGGAQY
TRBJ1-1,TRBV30,AWSDTPNTEAF
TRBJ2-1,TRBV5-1,ATSRGGTHEQF
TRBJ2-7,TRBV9,ASSPTGTTMYEQY
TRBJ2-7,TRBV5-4,ASSLGQGRHEQY
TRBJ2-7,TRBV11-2,ASSGIAGIYEQY
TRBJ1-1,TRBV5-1,ASSLGLNTEAF
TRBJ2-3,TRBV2,ASRNGLQGVMRTDTQY
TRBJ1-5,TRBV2,ASRGQGQPQH
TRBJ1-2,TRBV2,ASRDREAYGYT
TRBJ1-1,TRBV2,ASTLTRVAF
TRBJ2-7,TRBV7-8,ASSLGTANEQY
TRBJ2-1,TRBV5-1,ASEKSGASYNEQF
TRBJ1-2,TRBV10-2,ASRQTANYGYT
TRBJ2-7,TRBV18,ASSAGLAVYEQY
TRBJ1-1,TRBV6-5,ASSYQTANTEAF
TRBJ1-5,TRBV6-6,ASSGQGSNQPQH
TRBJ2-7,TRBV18,ASSTGGEQY
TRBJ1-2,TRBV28,ATPGALIRGYT
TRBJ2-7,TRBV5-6,ASIRRGGSYEQY
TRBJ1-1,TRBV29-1,SGNIGGNTEAF
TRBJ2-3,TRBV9,ASSVTLSGRAGTDTQY
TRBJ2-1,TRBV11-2,ASSLGLAGLNEQF
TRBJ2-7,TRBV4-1,ASSQDTPGQGSYEQY
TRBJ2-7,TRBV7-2,ASSLGGGQR
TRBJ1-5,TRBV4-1,ASSQLGAVGDQPQH
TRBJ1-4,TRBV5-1,ASSLVAGEEKLF
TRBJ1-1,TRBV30,AWSLFNFNTEAF
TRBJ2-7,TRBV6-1,ASSEFSGQMAEQY
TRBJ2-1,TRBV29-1,SVEAASGFSYNEQF
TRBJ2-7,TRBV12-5,ASGPSHSGRDTYEQY
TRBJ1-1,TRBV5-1,ASSVGDRVLNTEAF
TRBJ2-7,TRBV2,ASSGDQVQGYEQY
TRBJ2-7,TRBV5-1,ASSYQAGGSYEQY